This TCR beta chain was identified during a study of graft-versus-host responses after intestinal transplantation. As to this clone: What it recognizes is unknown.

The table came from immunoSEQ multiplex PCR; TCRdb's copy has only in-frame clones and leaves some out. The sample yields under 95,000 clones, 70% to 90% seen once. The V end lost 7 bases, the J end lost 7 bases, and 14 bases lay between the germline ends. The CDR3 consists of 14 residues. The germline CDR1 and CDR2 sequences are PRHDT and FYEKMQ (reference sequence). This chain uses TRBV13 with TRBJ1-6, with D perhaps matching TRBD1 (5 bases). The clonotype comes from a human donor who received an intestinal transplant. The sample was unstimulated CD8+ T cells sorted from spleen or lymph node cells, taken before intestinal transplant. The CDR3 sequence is CASTQDSGNSPLHF. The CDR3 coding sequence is TGTGCCAGCACCCAAGACAGTGGCAATTCACCCCTCCACTTT.